This is a list of T cell receptor beta chains from one sample in a study of blood T cells in healthy people across ages. Each CDR3 protein gets one entry after TCRdb re-called the 5' RACE reads with MiXCR. The sample has hundreds of thousands of distinct CDR3 sequences; 20% to 25% are singletons. The sample consisted of blood. These receptors were obtained from a man between 65 and 79 years old in good health. Each CDR3 is given with its conserved first and last residue. Fields, in order: V gene, CDR3 length, D gene, J gene, clone size, CDR3 protein, CDR3 DNA. D genes are given only for firm matches. Rows give clone size only sometimes, using once, few, many, or a class for an expanded clone.

V: TRBV6-6
length: 14
D: TRBD1
J: TRBJ1-4
size: NA
CDR3: CASKGAATNEKLFF
DNA: TGTGCCAGCAAGGGGGCCGCAACTAATGAAAAACTGTTTTTT

V: TRBV7-2
length: 16
D: TRBD1
J: TRBJ2-7
size: NA
CDR3: CASSLGTGQRGYEQYF
DNA: TGTGCCAGCAGCTTAGGGACAGGGCAAAGGGGCTACGAGCAGTACTTC

V: TRBV20-1
length: 13
D: TRBD1
J: TRBJ2-7
size: NA
CDR3: CSAGNRGSYEQYF
DNA: TGCAGTGCTGGGAACAGGGGATCCTACGAGCAGTACTTC

V: TRBV20-1
length: 13
D: TRBD2
J: TRBJ2-1
size: once
CDR3: CSAWTSGNNEQFF
DNA: TGCAGTGCCTGGACTAGCGGGAACAATGAGCAGTTCTTC

V: TRBV20-1
length: 12
D: NA
J: TRBJ1-5
size: many
CDR3: CSASQGNQPQHF
DNA: TGCAGTGCTAGCCAGGGCAATCAGCCCCAGCATTTT

V: TRBV29-1
length: 16
D: TRBD1
J: TRBJ2-3
size: NA
CDR3: CSVEAGRQGLGDTQYF
DNA: TGCAGCGTTGAAGCGGGGCGACAGGGCCTGGGGGATACGCAGTATTTT

V: TRBV20-1
length: 15
D: NA
J: TRBJ2-5
size: NA
CDR3: CSAREAAINQETQYF
DNA: TGCAGTGCTAGAGAAGCGGCCATAAACCAAGAGACCCAGTACTTC

V: TRBV14
length: 17
D: NA
J: TRBJ2-7
size: few
CDR3: CASSLTRRWSAPYEQYF
DNA: TGTGCCAGCAGCCTTACGCGGCGATGGTCGGCTCCCTACGAGCAGTACTTC

V: TRBV11-2
length: 14
D: NA
J: TRBJ1-4
size: many
CDR3: CASSRTSGGEKLFF
DNA: TGTGCCAGCAGCCGGACCTCAGGCGGTGAAAAACTGTTTTTT

V: TRBV5-1
length: 16
D: NA
J: TRBJ2-1
size: NA
CDR3: CASSLAGAPPYNEQFF
DNA: TGCGCCAGCAGCTTGGCCGGCGCGCCCCCCTACAATGAGCAGTTCTTC

V: TRBV15
length: 15
D: NA
J: TRBJ2-5
size: NA
CDR3: CATSRDGQGTETQYF
DNA: TGTGCCACCAGCAGAGATGGTCAGGGGACCGAGACCCAGTACTTC

V: TRBV4-3
length: 15
D: NA
J: TRBJ2-7
size: NA
CDR3: CAGSQGSRGSYEQYF
DNA: TGCGCCGGCAGCCAGGGGAGTCGGGGCTCCTACGAGCAGTACTTC

V: TRBV5-1
length: 14
D: TRBD2
J: TRBJ2-2
size: few
CDR3: CASSSGENTGELFF
DNA: TGCGCCAGCAGTAGCGGGGAGAACACCGGGGAGCTGTTTTTT

V: TRBV3-1
length: 13
D: NA
J: TRBJ1-2
size: NA
CDR3: CASSQTQGYGYTF
DNA: TGTGCCAGCAGCCAGACACAGGGCTACGGCTACACCTTC

V: TRBV6-1
length: 14
D: NA
J: TRBJ2-7
size: NA
CDR3: CASGEAGSRYEQYF
DNA: TGTGCCAGCGGTGAAGCCGGCAGTAGGTACGAGCAGTACTTC

V: TRBV4-3
length: 20
D: TRBD1
J: TRBJ1-2
size: few
CDR3: CASSQELKWQGARANYGYTF
DNA: TGCGCCAGCAGCCAAGAGTTGAAATGGCAGGGGGCCCGAGCTAACTATGGCTACACCTTC

V: TRBV28
length: 17
D: TRBD1
J: TRBJ1-2
size: few
CDR3: CASSSRGQGSPNYGYAF
DNA: TGTGCCAGCAGTTCAAGGGGACAGGGGTCTCCAAACTATGGCTACGCCTTC

V: TRBV5-1
length: 12
D: NA
J: TRBJ1-2
size: many
CDR3: CASSSDGYGYTF
DNA: TGCGCCAGCAGCTCGGACGGTTATGGCTACACCTTC

V: TRBV5-1
length: 16
D: NA
J: TRBJ2-2
size: few
CDR3: CASSPIPGPNTGELFF
DNA: TGCGCCAGCAGCCCCATCCCGGGGCCGAACACCGGGGAGCTGTTTTTT

V: TRBV29-1
length: 11
D: NA
J: TRBJ2-1
size: many
CDR3: CSGAAANEQFF
DNA: TGCAGCGGAGCCGCGGCCAATGAGCAGTTCTTC

V: TRBV7-2
length: 13
D: NA
J: TRBJ2-7
size: few
CDR3: CASSLFAVHEQYF
DNA: TGTGCCAGCAGCTTATTTGCGGTACACGAGCAGTACTTC

V: TRBV3-1
length: 14
D: NA
J: TRBJ2-7
size: few
CDR3: CAGSLGLGSREQYF
DNA: TGTGCCGGCAGCCTAGGCCTAGGTAGTCGCGAGCAGTACTTC

V: TRBV5-1
length: 14
D: TRBD1
J: TRBJ1-4
size: once
CDR3: CASAARTGDEKLFF
DNA: TGCGCCAGCGCGGCGAGGACAGGGGATGAAAAACTGTTTTTT

V: TRBV9
length: 17
D: TRBD1
J: TRBJ2-7
size: NA
CDR3: CASSVPRRQGVPYEQYF
DNA: TGTGCCAGCAGCGTACCCCGGCGACAGGGAGTACCCTACGAGCAGTACTTC

V: TRBV6-2/TRBV6-3
length: 15
D: NA
J: TRBJ2-7
size: NA
CDR3: CASSHDPTRDYEQYF
DNA: TGTGCCAGCAGCCACGACCCAACGAGAGACTACGAGCAGTACTTC

V: TRBV24-1
length: 13
D: NA
J: TRBJ2-1
size: few
CDR3: CATSDLVGYEQFF
DNA: TGTGCCACCAGTGATTTAGTCGGGTATGAGCAGTTCTTC

V: TRBV5-1
length: 15
D: NA
J: TRBJ1-4
size: many
CDR3: CASSPGISTNEKLFF
DNA: TGCGCCAGCAGCCCCGGGATCTCAACTAATGAAAAACTGTTTTTT

V: TRBV10-3
length: 14
D: NA
J: TRBJ1-1
size: few
CDR3: CAISESAANTEAFF
DNA: TGTGCCATCAGTGAGTCAGCAGCAAACACTGAAGCTTTCTTT

V: TRBV7-9
length: 12
D: NA
J: TRBJ2-1
size: NA
CDR3: CASSLGTAEQFF
DNA: TGTGCCAGCAGCTTAGGCACGGCCGAGCAGTTCTTC

V: TRBV18
length: 14
D: NA
J: TRBJ2-5
size: NA
CDR3: CASSPWTDRETQYF
DNA: TGTGCCAGCTCACCGTGGACCGACCGGGAGACCCAGTACTTC

V: TRBV7-3
length: 13
D: NA
J: TRBJ2-2
size: NA
CDR3: CASSSPGSGELFF
DNA: TGTGCCAGCAGCTCGCCCGGCTCCGGGGAGCTGTTTTTT

V: TRBV20-1
length: 14
D: NA
J: TRBJ2-3
size: few
CDR3: CSARRPGRADTQYF
DNA: TGCAGTGCCCGAAGGCCCGGGCGTGCAGATACGCAGTATTTT

V: TRBV20-1
length: 12
D: NA
J: TRBJ1-1
size: NA
CDR3: CSVPGPDTEAFF
DNA: TGCAGTGTACCGGGGCCGGACACTGAAGCTTTCTTT

V: TRBV5-1
length: 16
D: NA
J: TRBJ2-3
size: NA
CDR3: CASSLAVSGGTDTQYF
DNA: TGCGCCAGCAGCTTGGCCGTTAGCGGAGGCACAGATACGCAGTATTTT

V: TRBV24-1
length: 11
D: NA
J: TRBJ1-1
size: once
CDR3: CATVWDTEAFF
DNA: TGTGCCACCGTGTGGGACACTGAAGCTTTCTTT

V: TRBV5-1
length: 15
D: TRBD1
J: TRBJ1-6
size: many
CDR3: CASSSDRGGNSPLHF
DNA: TGCGCCAGCAGCTCGGACAGGGGAGGAAATTCACCCCTCCACTTT

V: TRBV20-1
length: 14
D: NA
J: TRBJ2-2
size: few
CDR3: CSARDRWHTGELFF
DNA: TGCAGTGCTAGAGATCGCTGGCACACCGGGGAGCTGTTTTTT

V: TRBV2
length: 15
D: TRBD1
J: TRBJ1-2
size: NA
CDR3: CASSDRGQGGYGYTF
DNA: TGTGCCAGCAGTGACCGTGGACAGGGCGGCTATGGCTACACCTTC

V: TRBV29-1
length: 14
D: NA
J: TRBJ2-1
size: few
CDR3: CSVEWRVFYNEQFF
DNA: TGCAGCGTTGAATGGCGGGTCTTCTACAATGAGCAGTTCTTC

V: TRBV5-1
length: 13
D: NA
J: TRBJ2-5
size: NA
CDR3: CASSPETRLPQYF
DNA: TGCGCCAGCAGCCCCGAGACTCGTTTACCCCAGTACTTC

V: TRBV10-2
length: 15
D: NA
J: TRBJ2-7
size: NA
CDR3: CASGDGEILSYEQYF
DNA: TGCGCCAGCGGGGACGGGGAAATCCTCTCCTACGAGCAGTACTTC

V: TRBV4-1
length: 15
D: NA
J: TRBJ1-4
size: NA
CDR3: CASSQDGGRNEKLFF
DNA: TGCGCCAGCAGCCAAGATGGGGGACGTAATGAAAAACTGTTTTTT

V: TRBV21-1
length: 16
D: NA
J: TRBJ2-3
size: few
CDR3: CASSNFGGEGTDTQYF
DNA: TGTGCCAGCAGCAATTTTGGGGGGGAGGGCACAGATACGCAGTATTTT

V: TRBV23-1
length: 13
D: TRBD1
J: TRBJ1-2
size: NA
CDR3: CASRDRAVYGYTF
DNA: TGCGCCAGCCGGGACAGGGCGGTCTATGGCTACACCTTC

V: TRBV6-1
length: 8
D: NA
J: TRBJ1-2
size: few
CDR3: CASSDTQF
DNA: TGTGCCAGCAGTGACACACAATTC

V: TRBV20-1
length: 14
D: TRBD1
J: TRBJ2-1
size: few
CDR3: CSASDTGGLYEQFF
DNA: TGCAGTGCTAGTGATACAGGGGGTCTTTATGAGCAGTTCTTC

V: TRBV28
length: 13
D: NA
J: TRBJ1-5
size: few
CDR3: CASSPPAVQPQHF
DNA: TGTGCCAGCAGTCCTCCCGCGGTTCAGCCCCAGCATTTT

V: TRBV5-1
length: 13
D: TRBD1
J: TRBJ2-3
size: NA
CDR3: CASLRQGTDTQYF
DNA: TGCGCCAGCCTCCGACAGGGGACAGATACGCAGTATTTT

V: TRBV20-1
length: 16
D: NA
J: TRBJ2-6
size: few
CDR3: CSARDLGVRGANVLTF
DNA: TGCAGTGCTAGAGATCTGGGTGTAAGGGGGGCCAACGTCCTGACTTTC

V: TRBV7-9
length: 15
D: TRBD1
J: TRBJ2-5
size: few
CDR3: CASSLTGGVKETQYF
DNA: TGTGCCAGCAGCTTAACAGGGGGCGTAAAAGAGACCCAGTACTTC

V: TRBV7-9
length: 14
D: NA
J: TRBJ2-5
size: NA
CDR3: CASSLRGEQETQYF
DNA: TGTGCCAGCAGCTTACGAGGGGAGCAAGAGACCCAGTACTTC

V: TRBV7-2
length: 14
D: TRBD1
J: TRBJ2-5
size: many
CDR3: CASSLATGKETQYF
DNA: TGTGCCAGCAGTTTGGCGACAGGGAAAGAGACCCAGTACTTC

V: TRBV4-1
length: 13
D: NA
J: TRBJ2-5
size: many
CDR3: CASSPSLTETQYF
DNA: TGCGCCAGCAGCCCATCCCTCACTGAGACCCAGTACTTC

V: TRBV14
length: 13
D: NA
J: TRBJ1-6
size: few
CDR3: CASSLSGSELLHF
DNA: TGTGCCAGCAGCCTTTCCGGCAGTGAGCTCCTCCACTTT

V: TRBV4-3
length: 15
D: TRBD2
J: TRBJ2-5
size: few
CDR3: CASSQGTSGIETQYF
DNA: TGCGCCAGCAGCCAAGGGACTAGCGGGATCGAGACCCAGTACTTC

V: TRBV6-6
length: 14
D: NA
J: TRBJ2-2
size: many
CDR3: CASSGGQNTGELFF
DNA: TGTGCCAGCAGTGGGGGACAGAACACCGGGGAGCTGTTTTTT

V: TRBV20-1
length: 13
D: NA
J: TRBJ1-1
size: few
CDR3: CSADSGQNTEAFF
DNA: TGCAGTGCAGATTCCGGACAGAACACTGAAGCTTTCTTT

V: TRBV20-1
length: 13
D: TRBD1
J: TRBJ1-2
size: NA
CDR3: CSARPGTGDGYTF
DNA: TGCAGTGCTAGACCCGGGACAGGGGATGGCTACACCTTC

V: TRBV12-5
length: 12
D: NA
J: TRBJ2-2
size: few
CDR3: CASGLFPGELFF
DNA: TGTGCTAGTGGTTTGTTCCCCGGGGAGCTGTTTTTT

V: TRBV2
length: 16
D: NA
J: TRBJ1-3
size: NA
CDR3: CASSAQGQSSGNTIYF
DNA: TGTGCCAGCAGTGCACAGGGACAAAGCTCTGGAAACACCATATATTTT